This entry describes one T cell receptor beta chain. The PCR used 60 Vbeta and 13 Jbeta primers. The repertoire was sequenced with immunoSEQ multiplex PCR; TCRdb's copy has only in-frame clones and lacks some. The table records approximately 110,000 clones, around four fifths of them present only once. The CDR3 is 13 residues long. J gave up 8 bases and V 4 bases, and 7 bases lay outside the gene matches. Looked up from germline, CDR1 is SGHNT and CDR2 is YYREEE (reference sequence). These data are taken from a study of cytomegalovirus exposure and HLA in healthy donors. The specimen sequenced was PBMCs. The chain uses TRBV5-4 and TRBJ2-3; 7 positions agree with TRBD1. This TCR was sampled from a woman in her forties or fifties in good health and CMV-seropositive. The CDR3 reads CASSEQGMGTQYF. DNA of the CDR3: TGTGCCAGCAGCGAACAGGGGATGGGTACGCAGTATTTT.